The 17 T cell receptor beta chains given below trace back to one sample, sequenced in a study of cytomegalovirus exposure and HLA in healthy donors. The PCR was carried out with 60 Vbeta primers and 13 Jbeta primers. Method: immunoSEQ multiplex PCR; TCRdb's copy keeps in-frame clones and lacks some. Found here are around 110,000 clones; the top ten clones hold approximately 6.8%. Sequencing was done on a sample of PBMCs. The source is a man between 35 and 55 years old in good health and CMV-seropositive.

The V gene is TRBV28, the J gene TRBJ1-4; unclear D gene. The germline gives CDR1 MDHEN, CDR2 SYDVKM. The CDR3 runs 15 residues. The V end was cut by 2 bases, the J end by 0 bases, with 7 bases between. CDR3 sequence reads: CASSLRLTTNEKLFF. CDR3 bases: TGTGCCAGCAGTTTACGGTTGACAACTAATGAAAAACTGTTTTTT.

The chain has TRBV11-2 and TRBJ2-7, with 8 bases matching TRBD1. The CDR3 totals 16 residues. V trimming: 4 bases; J trimming: 3 bases; junction bases outside the gene matches: 11. Germline assignment: CDR1 SGHAT and CDR2 FQNNGV. CDR3: CASSSKVETGDYEQYF. CDR3 bases: TGTGCCAGCAGCTCAAAGGTCGAGACAGGGGACTACGAGCAGTACTTC.

The chain is built from TRBV5-1 and TRBJ2-5; TRBD2 matches at 11 bases. After removal of 2 bases from V and 4 bases from J, the junction contained 4 bases not matched to a gene. Germline-derived CDR1 and CDR2 are SGHRS and YFSETQ. This CDR3 has 15 amino acids. DNA of the CDR3: TGCGCCAGCAGCTTACTAGCGGGAGTTAGAGAGACCCAGTACTTC. It yields the protein CASSLLAGVRETQYF.

The chain carries TRBV2 and TRBJ2-1; 9 bases are shared with TRBD1. Losses at the gene ends were 8 bases for V and 4 bases for J; bases not matched to a gene: 9. The CDR3 extends over 15 amino acids. Germline values: CDR1 SNHLY, CDR2 FYNNEI. The CDR3 is CASLPRDRDYNEQFF. The CDR3 nucleotides read TGTGCCAGCCTCCCCCGGGACAGGGATTACAATGAGCAGTTCTTC.

The rearrangement links TRBV27 to TRBJ2-3; D remains ambiguous. The CDR3 runs to 11 residues. From germline, CDR1 is MNHEY and CDR2 SMNVEV (reference sequence). CDR3 nucleotides: TGTGCGTCCCGCGACATAGATACGCAGTATTTT. Its translation: CASRDIDTQYF.

The chain is built from TRBV19 and TRBJ1-5; 11 nucleotides agree with TRBD1. Germline assignment: CDR1 LNHDA and CDR2 SQIVND (reference sequence). The CDR3 has 13 amino acids. Losses at the gene ends were 6 bases for V and 6 bases for J; bases not matched to a gene: 1. CDR3: CASSGQGAQPQHF. The CDR3 DNA reads as TGTGCCAGTAGCGGACAGGGGGCTCAGCCCCAGCATTTT.

The chain couples TRBV4-2 to TRBJ1-1; the D gene is possibly TRBD1 (6 bases). Germline lookup yields CDR1 LGHNA and CDR2 YNFKEQ. The CDR3 runs to 14 residues. The ends were cut back, 3 bases at V and 6 bases at J, with 14 bases in the middle. For the CDR3, the DNA is TGTGCCAGCAGCCAGGGAACGGACAGCTCTGAAGCTTTCTTT. Translated, it gives CASSQGTDSSEAFF.

The J gene is TRBJ2-7, the V gene TRBV5-6; TRBD1 matches at 9 bases. The germline CDR1 and CDR2 sequences are SGHDT and YYEEEE. V shed 5 bases and J 6 bases; nucleotides not matched to a gene: 3. CDR3 size: 12 residues. DNA for the CDR3: TGTGCCAGCAGTGGGACAGGGAGCGAGCAGTACTTC. This encodes CASSGTGSEQYF.

This chain joins TRBV13 and TRBJ2-3, with TRBD1 matching over 7 bases. V shed 4 bases, J shed 4 bases, and the junction held 11 bases outside the gene matches. The CDR3 has 16 amino acids. Germline lookup yields CDR1 PRHDT and CDR2 FYEKMQ (reference sequence). CDR3 in DNA: TGTGCCAGCAGCTCACTTACCGACAGGGTGGCAGATACGCAGTATTTT. It translates to CASSSLTDRVADTQYF.

The chain recombines TRBV5-1 with TRBJ1-1; no clear D gene. Per germline, CDR1 SGHRS and CDR2 YFSETQ. V was clipped by 5 bases and J by 0 bases, with 8 bases between them. The CDR3 is 13 residues long. CDR3 protein: CASSYIVNTEAFF. The CDR3, as DNA: TGCGCCAGCAGTTATATAGTGAACACTGAAGCTTTCTTT.

The chain links TRBV5-1 to TRBJ2-1; the D gene is possibly TRBD1 (5 bases). This CDR3 comprises 16 residues. Germline V gives CDR1 SGHRS, CDR2 YFSETQ. Deletions cut 0 bases from V and 4 bases from J, with 14 bases between. Here the CDR3 reads CASSLGGIPSYNEQFF. Here the CDR3 DNA reads TGCGCCAGCAGCTTGGGGGGCATCCCGAGTTACAATGAGCAGTTCTTC.

The chain carries TRBV6-5 and TRBJ2-3; TRBD2 might be the D (6 bases). V shed 4 bases and J shed 11 bases, with 22 bases lying between them. Germline V gene sequence: CDR1 MNHEY, CDR2 SVGAGI. CDR3 size: 15 residues. In DNA, the CDR3 is TGTGCCAGCAGTTCCCCTGGACTACCCCTAAGCGTGCAGTATTTT. It is translated as CASSSPGLPLSVQYF.

The V and J genes are TRBV5-1 and TRBJ2-5, with D tentatively TRBD2 (6 bases). The germline V gene encodes CDR1 SGHRS and CDR2 YFSETQ. This CDR3 region has 15 residues. Between the trimmed V and J ends, which lost 0 bases and 0 bases, there was a span of 9 bases. The CDR3 DNA sequence: TGCGCCAGCAGCTTGGGACGGGGGTACCAAGAGACCCAGTACTTC. Amino acid sequence: CASSLGRGYQETQYF.

The rearrangement links TRBV6-1 to TRBJ2-4; 10 nucleotides line up with TRBD1. The CDR3 has 14 residues. The junction had 1 base not matched to a gene; V was cut back by 4 bases and J by 4 bases. Germline CDR1 MNHNS, CDR2 SASEGT. The CDR3 protein is CASSADRGKNIQYF. The DNA of the CDR3 is TGTGCCAGCAGTGCGGACAGGGGGAAAAACATTCAGTACTTC.

This chain joins TRBV28 and TRBJ2-7; tentative D call: TRBD1 (6 bases). Germline-derived CDR1 and CDR2 are MDHEN and SYDVKM. The ends were cut back, 4 bases at V and 3 bases at J, with 19 bases in the middle. This CDR3 comprises 16 residues. CDR3 bases: TGTGCCAGCAGTTATAACAGGGTTCGCTGGGGCTACGAGCAGTACTTC. Translation: CASSYNRVRWGYEQYF. The complete variable domain, with remaining parts taken from reference TRBV28 and TRBJ2-7, reads DVKVTQSSRYLVKRTGEKVFLECVQDMDHENMFWYRQDPGLGLRLIYFSYDVKMKEKGDIPEGYSVSREKKERFSLILESASTNQTSMYLCASSYNRVRWGYEQYFGPGTRLTVT.

The chain's CDR3 is CASSLWGGADNEQFF. As DNA, the CDR3 is TGTGCCAGCAGCTTATGGGGGGGAGCCGACAATGAGCAGTTCTTC. V and J are TRBV11-2 and TRBJ2-1; 7 bases fit TRBD2. V gave up 2 bases and J gave up 5 bases; unmatched junction bases: 6. Per the germline V gene, CDR1 is SGHAT and CDR2 is FQNNGV. The CDR3 consists of 15 residues.

This rearrangement joins TRBV6-1 to TRBJ2-7; the D is unclear. CDR3 length equals 14 residues. V shed 6 bases and J shed 3 bases, with 15 bases lying between them. Germline lookup yields CDR1 MNHNS and CDR2 SASEGT. CDR3 protein: CASSNSPTVYEQYF. Here the CDR3 DNA reads TGTGCCAGCAGCAATAGCCCCACCGTCTACGAGCAGTACTTC.